Following are 20 T cell receptor beta chains from one sample sequenced in a study of identical twins. Using its own MiXCR run on the 5' RACE reads, TCRdb lists one record per CDR3 protein. The data contain nearly 650,000 distinct CDR3 sequences, just over 7% of them seen just once; the ten biggest clones take up 1.5% to 2%. These sequences were also reported in another study, on yellow fever vaccine responses in identical twins.

The specimen was PBMCs. The receptors stem from a woman aged 18-29 years in good health.

The rearrangement joins TRBV7-9 to TRBJ2-1; TRBD2 might be the D (5 bases). The CDR3 sequence is 15 residues long. The germline gives CDR1 SEHNR, CDR2 FQNEAQ (reference sequence). The V end was cut by 6 bases, the J end by 0 bases, with 12 bases between. The CDR3 DNA sequence: TGTGCCAGCAGAACCCGAGGGAGCTCCTACAATGAGCAGTTCTTC. It encodes CASRTRGSSYNEQFF.

This clonotype was counted a few times. The chain carries TRBV11-1 and TRBJ2-3; possibly TRBD2 for D (6 bases). Germline CDR1 reads SGHAT; CDR2 reads FQDESV (reference sequence). Trimming took 4 bases from V and 4 from J, leaving 12 bases between them. There are 14 residues in the CDR3. Here the CDR3 DNA reads TGTGCCAGCAGCTCGGGGGAACGCGCAGATACGCAGTATTTT. This sequence encodes CASSSGERADTQYF. The full variable domain, its missing parts supplied by reference TRBV11-1 and TRBJ2-3, is EAEVAQSPRYKITEKSQAVAFWCDPISGHATLYWYRQILGQGPELLVQFQDESVVDDSQLPKDRFSAERLKGVDSTLKIQPAELGDSAMYLCASSSGERADTQYFGPGTRLTVL.

This clonotype was recorded many times. This rearrangement joins TRBV7-2 to TRBJ2-1, with TRBD2 matching 8 bases. Trimming at V came to 0 bases and at J to 6 bases, leaving 1 base not matched to a gene. CDR3 length equals 14 residues. The germline V gene encodes CDR1 SGHTA and CDR2 FQGNSA. CDR3 in amino acids: CASSLARGGNEQFF. CDR3 nucleotides: TGTGCCAGCAGCTTAGCCCGGGGGGGCAATGAGCAGTTCTTC.

The V and J genes are TRBV10-3 and TRBJ1-6, with TRBD1 as a possible D gene (5 bases). The CDR3 runs 16 residues. Per germline, CDR1 ENHRY and CDR2 SYGVKD. With 3 bases removed from V and 9 bases from J, the gap between germline ends came to 18 bases. CDR3 sequence reads: CAISEGLGQGRSPLHF. The CDR3 nucleotides are TGTGCCATCAGTGAAGGCTTGGGGCAGGGTCGTTCACCCCTCCACTTT.

This clonotype occurred a few times. V gene TRBV2 combines with J gene TRBJ2-5; D gene ambiguous. Trimming shortened V by 2 bases and J by 1 base, and 11 bases separated the two germline ends. CDR3 length equals 15 residues. Germline CDR1 is SNHLY and CDR2 is FYNNEI. The CDR3 coding sequence is TGTGCCAGCAGTGAAACGGGTACGCCCCAAGAGACCCAGTACTTC. Translation: CASSETGTPQETQYF.

The rearrangement links TRBV28 to TRBJ2-3; D uncertain. Trimming removed 4 bases at V and 5 bases at J, with 13 bases between. This CDR3 region has 14 residues. Germline V CDR1 and CDR2: MDHEN, SYDVKM. CDR3 DNA sequence: TGTGCCAGCAGTTGGGCAGTCGCCGGAGATACGCAGTATTTT. Encoded protein: CASSWAVAGDTQYF. Full variable domain (rest looked up from reference TRBV28 and TRBJ2-3): DVKVTQSSRYLVKRTGEKVFLECVQDMDHENMFWYRQDPGLGLRLIYFSYDVKMKEKGDIPEGYSVSREKKERFSLILESASTNQTSMYLCASSWAVAGDTQYFGPGTRLTVL.

This clonotype has at least ten counts. The rearrangement uses TRBV20-1 and TRBJ2-1; no clear D gene. CDR3 length equals 17 residues. Trimming cost V 3 bases and J 3 bases, with 21 bases left between them. The V gene's germline CDR1 is DFQATT and CDR2 SNEGSKA (reference sequence). CDR3 in amino acids: CSASLPPNTYSYNEQFF. CDR3 coding DNA: TGCAGTGCTAGCTTACCCCCAAACACCTATAGCTACAATGAGCAGTTCTTC.

The chain couples TRBV12-3 or TRBV12-4 to TRBJ1-5, with TRBD1 matching 8 bases. This CDR3 comprises 13 residues. The CDR3: CASLKDRDQPQHF. The CDR3 nucleotides are TGTGCGAGCCTGAAGGACAGGGACCAGCCCCAGCATTTT.

The chain employs TRBV28 and TRBJ1-1; D uncertain. Looked up from germline, CDR1 is MDHEN and CDR2 is SYDVKM. CDR3 size: 11 residues. Between the trimmed V and J ends, which lost 6 bases and 7 bases, there was a span of 9 bases. CDR3 nucleotides: TGTGCCAGCAGCCGACCTTATGAAGCTTTCTTT. Its protein is CASSRPYEAFF.

This clonotype has more than one count but fewer than ten. The gene calls are TRBV10-3 and TRBJ1-1, with unresolved D. Per the germline V gene, CDR1 is ENHRY and CDR2 is SYGVKD. The CDR3 runs 13 residues. V was clipped by 0 bases and J by 0 bases, with 2 bases between them. CDR3 sequence reads: CAISESVNTEAFF. CDR3 nucleotides: TGTGCCATCAGTGAGTCGGTGAACACTGAAGCTTTCTTT.

This clonotype was recorded at least ten times. This chain joins TRBV5-1 and TRBJ2-1, with 10 bases identical to TRBD2. Germline CDR1 SGHRS, CDR2 YFSETQ. The trim removed 3 bases at V and 8 bases at J, leaving 17 bases unmatched. The CDR3 sequence is 18 residues long. The CDR3, as DNA: TGCGCCAGCAGCTCATCGGTAGCGGGAGGTTTTTCGGAGGATGAGCAGTTCTTC. This sequence encodes CASSSSVAGGFSEDEQFF.

The rearrangement links TRBV7-2 to TRBJ2-2, with TRBD2 matching 8 bases. CDR3 length: 16 amino acids. Trimming cost V 3 bases and J 5 bases; bases outside gene matches: 8. Germline values: CDR1 SGHTA, CDR2 FQGNSA. The CDR3 DNA reads TGTGCCAGCAGCTTTTTAACAGCGGGAGTGACCGGGGAGCTGTTTTTT. Residues: CASSFLTAGVTGELFF.

In this sample, this clonotype turned up a few times. The CDR3 bases are TGTGCCAGCAGCCAACGTCCCAGCGGGAGGGTGTACGAGCAGTACTTC. This encodes CASSQRPSGRVYEQYF. This chain joins TRBV4-2 and TRBJ2-7, with 10 positions matching TRBD2. The germline V gene has CDR1 LGHNA and CDR2 YNFKEQ. J lost 4 bases, V lost 2 bases, and 8 bases had no gene match. The CDR3 runs 16 residues.

This chain connects TRBV14 to TRBJ2-3; D is possibly TRBD1 or TRBD2 (6 bases each). The V gene's germline CDR1 is SGHDN and CDR2 FVKESK. This CDR3 spans 16 amino acids. V was pared by 6 bases and J by 6 bases, with 22 bases between. CDR3 amino acids: CASSLGAGNPRDTQYF. The CDR3 DNA is TGTGCCAGCAGTCTGGGGGCGGGAAACCCCCGGGATACGCAGTATTTT. The variable domain in full, with the rest retrieved from reference TRBV14 and TRBJ2-3, is EAGVTQFPSHSVIEKGQTVTLRCDPISGHDNLYWYRRVMGKEIKFLLHFVKESKQDESGMPNNRFLAERTGGTYSTLKVQPAELEDSGVYFCASSLGAGNPRDTQYFGPGTRLTVL.

Ten or more counts support this clonotype. J is TRBJ2-1 and V is TRBV9; D is uncertain. From germline, CDR1 is SGDLS and CDR2 YYNGEE. CDR3 size: 14 residues. V was trimmed by 1 base and J by 0 bases, leaving 5 bases between them. The CDR3 sequence is CASSVNPSYNEQFF. CDR3 nucleotide sequence: TGTGCCAGCAGCGTAAACCCCTCCTACAATGAGCAGTTCTTC.

This clonotype appeared many times. The chain links TRBV4-1 to TRBJ2-2, with 7 bases identical to TRBD2. The germline V gene encodes CDR1 MGHRA and CDR2 YSYEKL. The CDR3 contains 16 residues. V shed 2 bases, J shed 1 base, and the junction held 4 bases outside the gene matches. The CDR3 bases are TGCGCCAGCAGCCAACCCGGACTAGGGAACACCGGGGAGCTGTTTTTT. It translates to CASSQPGLGNTGELFF.

This chain links TRBV5-6 with TRBJ2-3; 7 bases map to TRBD1. This CDR3 region has 15 residues. Germline CDR1 SGHDT, CDR2 YYEEEE. Unmatched junction bases numbered 5, after V lost 2 bases and J lost 2 bases. In nucleotides, the CDR3 is TGTGCCAGCAGCTTCCGGGACAGACTCACAGATACGCAGTATTTT. Translation gives CASSFRDRLTDTQYF.

A word on this clonotype: This may be a read error, as it is one base from a much larger clone. The chain employs TRBV12-3 or TRBV12-4 and TRBJ2-3; 12 bases line up with TRBD2. This CDR3 has 17 amino acids. In DNA form, the CDR3 reads TGTGCCAGCAGTTCACTACCGACTAGCGGGAGCACAGATACGCGGTATTTT. Translating it yields CASSSLPTSGSTDTRYF.

V gene TRBV9 combines with J gene TRBJ2-1, with 7 bases matching TRBD2. The trim removed 4 bases at V and 5 bases at J, leaving 12 bases unmatched. CDR1 and CDR2 from the germline V gene are SGDLS and YYNGEE. The CDR3 length is 16 residues. The CDR3 DNA is TGTGCCAGCAGCCCCACCCCAGCGGGGCCCCACAATGAGCAGTTCTTC. It is translated as CASSPTPAGPHNEQFF.

A few counts support this clonotype. V is TRBV2 and J is TRBJ2-2; 8 bases line up with TRBD1. The V segment lost 1 base and the J segment 2 bases; nucleotides outside the gene matches: 9. CDR3 length equals 18 residues. From germline, CDR1 is SNHLY and CDR2 FYNNEI. In nucleotides, the CDR3 is TGTGCCAGCAGTGAAGTGGGCCGGGACAGGCAAAACACCGGGGAGCTGTTTTTT. This sequence encodes CASSEVGRDRQNTGELFF.